This paragraph reports one T cell receptor beta chain. V was pared by 4 bases and J by 7 bases, with 8 bases of the junction left unmatched. The CDR3 loop spans 15 amino acids. Germline CDR1 is SGHDN and CDR2 is FVKESK. The record originates from a study of shared T cell receptors in the human thymus. TCRdb's copy holds only in-frame clones and misses some; the assay was immunoSEQ multiplex PCR. The table lists about 660,000 clones, roughly 90% of them singletons. These data were also reused for a study on human thymus T cells.

Sequencing was done on a sample of thymocytes. The chain uses TRBV14 and TRBJ2-2; 8 bases are a match to TRBD1. This sequence originates from a boy under three years old with a congenital heart defect. CDR3 protein: CASSLGQGGGGELFF. CDR3 DNA: TGTGCCAGCAGCCTCGGACAGGGTGGCGGCGGGGAGCTGTTTTTT. The full variable domain, its missing parts supplied by reference TRBV14 and TRBJ2-2, is EAGVTQFPSHSVIEKGQTVTLRCDPISGHDNLYWYRRVMGKEIKFLLHFVKESKQDESGMPNNRFLAERTGGTYSTLKVQPAELEDSGVYFCASSLGQGGGGELFFGEGSRLTVL.